A single sample is the source of the 20 T cell receptor beta chains below, sequenced in a study of blood T cell repertoires in COVID-19 (dated by TCRdb to about 2020). Library construction relied on the immunoSEQ multiplex PCR assay. In its TCRdb copy, this immuneACCESS table keeps in-frame sequences only and misses some clones. Where compared with another copy, unresolved V genes explain less than half of these, and the others have no known cause. This sample comprises roughly 150,000 clones, approximately 90% of them detected only once. Of the sample, more than 2% is held by the ten largest clones. The specimen sequenced was peripheral blood. Every receptor here comes from a man aged 50-60 years who had recovered from COVID-19.

The CDR3 region has the DNA TGCGCCAGCAGCTTTGGAGTACGGGAGACCCAGTACTTC. Translation: CASSFGVRETQYF. The chain links TRBV5-1 to TRBJ2-5, with D unclear. From germline, CDR1 is SGHRS and CDR2 YFSETQ. The CDR3 length is 13 residues. The V gene lost 2 bases and the J gene lost 5 bases, with 10 bases spanning the gap.

This clone was counted once. The chain has TRBV7-6 and TRBJ2-2; TRBD2 might be the D (5 bases). The CDR3 extends over 14 amino acids. CDR1 is SGHVS, CDR2 FNYEAQ, per germline. V was trimmed by 0 bases and J by 6 bases, leaving 8 bases between them. The CDR3 DNA reads TGTGCCAGCAGCTTAGCGGGAGAAGCCGGGGAGCTGTTTTTT. Residues: CASSLAGEAGELFF.

The rearrangement uses TRBV9 and TRBJ2-7, with 7 bases identical to TRBD2. Trimming removed 0 bases from V and 0 bases from J; junction bases left unmatched: 6. This CDR3 has 16 amino acids. Germline V lookup: CDR1 SGDLS, CDR2 YYNGEE. In DNA, the CDR3 is TGTGCCAGCAGCGTAGGGGGGGGGAACCCCTCCTACGAGCAGTACTTC. Translation: CASSVGGGNPSYEQYF.

This clone showed up just once. The chain couples TRBV27 to TRBJ2-7, with 10 bases that match TRBD2. Germline lookup yields CDR1 MNHEY and CDR2 SMNVEV (reference sequence). V shed 4 bases and J 1 base; nucleotides not matched to a gene: 4. CDR3 length: 15 amino acids. In nucleotides, the CDR3 is TGTGCCAGCAGTTCTCTAGCGGGGGAATCCTACGAGCAGTACTTC. Translation gives CASSSLAGESYEQYF.

V gene TRBV15 combines with J gene TRBJ1-1, with 8 bases aligning to TRBD1. CDR3 length equals 15 residues. The J segment lost 1 base and the V segment lost 1 base, leaving 2 bases of the junction unmatched. Germline loops: CDR1 LNHNV, CDR2 YYDKDF (reference sequence). The DNA of the CDR3 is TGTGCCACCAGCAGAGTCCAGGGGGCGAACACTGAAGCTTTCTTT. It is translated as CATSRVQGANTEAFF.

CDR3 protein: CASSKQGADLETQYF. In nucleotides, the CDR3 is TGTGCCAGTAGTAAACAGGGGGCAGATTTAGAGACCCAGTACTTC. This chain uses TRBV19 with TRBJ2-5, with 9 bases lining up with TRBD1. CDR1 is LNHDA and CDR2 is SQIVND in the germline V gene (reference sequence). V shed 4 bases and J 4 bases; nucleotides not matched to a gene: 7. The CDR3 spans 15 residues.

The V call is TRBV7-2, the J call TRBJ1-5; D not resolved. The CDR3 has 13 residues. Germline lookup yields CDR1 SGHTA and CDR2 FQGNSA. V was shortened by 5 bases and J by 2 bases, with 7 bases between the two germline ends. CDR3 sequence reads: CASSPRGNQPQHF. CDR3 DNA sequence: TGTGCCAGCAGCCCTCGCGGCAATCAGCCCCAGCATTTT.

The chain uses TRBV6-5 and TRBJ2-7, with TRBD1 as a possible D gene (6 bases). V dropped 5 bases and J dropped 9 bases, with 20 bases sitting between them. The CDR3 totals 14 residues. Germline V gene sequence: CDR1 MNHEY, CDR2 SVGAGI. The DNA for the CDR3 is TGTGCCAGCAGTCAGACGGTGGGGGCATTAGGGCAGTACTTC. Translated: CASSQTVGALGQYF.

The V call is TRBV14, the J call TRBJ2-5; D may be TRBD1 (6 bases). This CDR3 region has 16 residues. Between the trimmed V and J ends, which lost 1 base and 3 bases, there was a span of 15 bases. From germline, CDR1 is SGHDN and CDR2 FVKESK. CDR3 amino acids: CASSQGFRTVKETQYF. CDR3 DNA: TGTGCCAGCAGCCAAGGGTTCAGGACAGTGAAAGAGACCCAGTACTTC.

The rearrangement links TRBV25-1 to TRBJ1-2; 8 positions agree with TRBD1. V gave up 6 bases and J gave up 5 bases; unmatched junction bases: 5. The germline V gene has CDR1 MGHDK and CDR2 SYGVNS. The CDR3 runs to 13 residues. The CDR3, as DNA: TGTGCCAGCAGGGGGGACAGGCTATATGGCTACACCTTC. Its protein is CASRGDRLYGYTF.

The chain employs TRBV5-8 and TRBJ2-7, with D perhaps matching TRBD1 (6 bases). Germline CDR1 SGHTS, CDR2 YDEGEE. V was cut by 2 bases and J by 2 bases, with 20 bases left in between. The CDR3 sequence is 17 residues long. The CDR3 sequence: CASSFERAGTPAYEQYF. The CDR3 DNA reads TGTGCCAGCAGCTTCGAACGCGCCGGGACACCCGCCTACGAGCAGTACTTC.

A word on this clone: The sample holds other DNA sequences that translate to the same CDR3. This chain links TRBV12-3 or TRBV12-4 with TRBJ1-1; a possible D gene is TRBD1 (5 bases). The CDR3 length is 13 residues. The V gene lost 5 bases and the J gene lost 3 bases, with 10 bases spanning the gap. The CDR3 DNA reads TGTGCCAGCAGTCTCCAGGGTGACACTGAAGCTTTCTTT. Its translation is CASSLQGDTEAFF.

This rearrangement joins TRBV12-5 to TRBJ1-1, with 8 nucleotides matching TRBD1. This CDR3 has 13 residues. Per germline, CDR1 LGHNT and CDR2 FRNRAP. J was trimmed by 6 bases and V by 5 bases; bases with no gene match: 5. The CDR3 sequence: CASGVRQGSEAFF. The DNA of the CDR3 is TGTGCTAGTGGTGTCCGACAGGGGTCTGAAGCTTTCTTT.

The chain joins TRBV5-4 to TRBJ1-6; TRBD1 might be the D (6 bases). V shed 0 bases and J shed 8 bases, with 15 bases lying between them. Germline V gene data show CDR1 as SGHNT and CDR2 as YYREEE (reference sequence). The CDR3 is 16 amino acids. For the CDR3, the DNA is TGTGCCAGCAGCTTGGGGGTTGGGGGCCTCGATTCACCCCTCCACTTT. The encoded protein is CASSLGVGGLDSPLHF. The full variable domain, in which reference TRBV5-4 and TRBJ1-6 provide the parts outside the CDR3, is ETGVTQSPTHLIKTRGQQVTLRCSSQSGHNTVSWYQQALGQGPQFIFQYYREEENGRGNFPPRFSGLQFPNYSSELNVNALELDDSALYLCASSLGVGGLDSPLHFGNGTRLTVT.

This CDR3 reads CASSPSTGPNTEAFF. The CDR3 DNA sequence: TGTGCCAGCTCACCTTCGACAGGGCCTAACACTGAAGCTTTCTTT. J is TRBJ1-1 and V is TRBV18; 7 bases agree with TRBD1. V was pared by 3 bases and J by 2 bases, with 6 bases of the junction left unmatched. CDR1 is KGHSH, CDR2 LQKENI, per germline. This CDR3 has 15 residues.

The chain carries TRBV5-4 and TRBJ2-1; 11 nucleotides align to TRBD2. CDR1 and CDR2 (germline): SGHNT, YYREEE (reference sequence). The CDR3 loop spans 16 amino acids. The V and J ends lost 5 bases and 3 bases, in that order; junction bases with no gene match: 7. The CDR3 sequence: CASRGSGLAVYNEQFF. Written as DNA, the CDR3 is TGTGCCAGCAGAGGATCGGGACTAGCGGTCTACAATGAGCAGTTCTTC.

The V call is TRBV2, the J call TRBJ2-7; TRBD2 might be the D (6 bases). The CDR3 has 12 amino acids. The germline V gene has CDR1 SNHLY and CDR2 FYNNEI. V dropped 4 bases and J dropped 3 bases, with 7 bases sitting between them. CDR3 coding DNA: TGTGCCAGCAGTGGACTAGGCTACGAGCAGTACTTC. This translates into CASSGLGYEQYF. Looking up the rest from reference TRBV2 and TRBJ2-7 gives the full variable domain: EPEVTQTPSHQVTQMGQEVILRCVPISNHLYFYWYRQILGQKVEFLVSFYNNEISEKSEIFDDQFSVERPDGSNFTLKIRSTKLEDSAMYFCASSGLGYEQYFGPGTRLTVT.

The chain employs TRBV5-1 and TRBJ2-1; 10 bases line up with TRBD1. Germline CDR1 reads SGHRS; CDR2 reads YFSETQ. After removal of 4 bases from V and 7 bases from J, the junction contained 11 bases not matched to a gene. The CDR3 spans 16 residues. The CDR3 loop reads CASSLDRTGGLNEQFF. The CDR3 DNA reads TGCGCCAGCAGCCTGGACCGGACAGGGGGTCTTAATGAGCAGTTCTTC.

The chain is built from TRBV9 and TRBJ2-3, with 9 bases matching TRBD1. CDR3 length: 14 amino acids. Germline V CDR1 and CDR2: SGDLS, YYNGEE. The J segment lost 3 bases and the V segment lost 6 bases, leaving 5 bases of the junction unmatched. Written as DNA, the CDR3 is TGTGCCAGCACGCCGGGACAGGGTACAGATACGCAGTATTTT. It translates to CASTPGQGTDTQYF.

The chain carries TRBV11-1 and TRBJ2-1; TRBD1 matches 9 bases. V trimming: 3 bases; J trimming: 2 bases; junction bases outside the gene matches: 2. Per germline, CDR1 SGHAT and CDR2 FQDESV (reference sequence). CDR3 length: 15 residues. The CDR3 region is CASSFGQGPYNEQFF. The DNA of the CDR3 is TGTGCCAGCAGCTTTGGACAGGGGCCCTACAATGAGCAGTTCTTC.